This T cell receptor beta chain stems from a study of T cells in Graves' hyperthyroidism and ophthalmopathy. Study background: Any treatment followed the collection of peripheral blood at initial diagnosis. Study-wide points: Most expanded thyroid clonotypes above 0.001 recurred in blood.

This clonotype has a count of ten or more. Its target is not known. The diagnoses drew upon clinical symptoms, serum thyroxine and TRAb, thyroid ultrasound and orbital computed tomography. Roughly 10 ml of fresh peripheral blood supplied the PBMCs. The investigators amplified TCR beta CDR3 regions from RNA transcripts. TCR CDR3 underwent first-round RT-PCR with the HTBI primer set. From the multiplex PCR reads, TCRdb called clonotypes with MiXCR, one entry per CDR3 protein. This table holds hundreds of thousands of distinct CDR3 sequences, 13% to 15% found once. The CDR3 spans 15 residues. The ends lost 4 bases at V and 4 bases at J; junction bases unmatched: 4. Germline CDR1 and CDR2: MDHEN and SYDVKM.

The chain combines TRBV28 with TRBJ2-1; the match to TRBD1 covers 10 bases. The sample consisted of blood. The TCR originated in a woman in her forties or fifties with Graves' ophthalmopathy. CDR3 residues: CASSSTGGVYNEQFF. The DNA of the CDR3 is TGTGCCAGCAGTTCGACAGGGGGCGTGTACAATGAGCAGTTCTTC.